The present entry profiles one T cell receptor (beta chain) with its context. Its antigen is still unknown. Methods used by the authors: The study's classifier, a distant-metastasis tool for papillary thyroid cancer, was built using CDR3 differences across clinicopathological groups. TCRdb reanalyzed the PCR reads with MiXCR. These V and J calls originate from TCRdb's pipeline instead of the authors' own analysis. The sample lists some 10,000 clones; roughly 30% were seen once. The CDR3 consists of 13 residues. V lost 11 bases to trimming and J lost 5 bases; unmatched junction nucleotides: 9. CDR1 MNHNS and CDR2 SASEGT come from the germline V gene. The data originate from a study of metastatic and nonmetastatic thyroid tumors. General study points: Versus benign nodules, malignant thyroid tumors reportedly had significantly higher TCR beta diversity, in blood and tumor.

Patients had received no treatment of any kind before thyroid surgery. This rearrangement joins TRBV6-1 to TRBJ2-1; 7 bases are a match to TRBD1. Sequencing used tumor tissue. This TCR came from a female donor with papillary thyroid cancer or a benign thyroid nodule (not recorded which). Some clones in this sample may be carry-over from other donors' samples. The CDR3 sequence is CAGSGTDNNEQFF. DNA of the CDR3: TGTGCCGGATCCGGGACAGACAACAATGAGCAGTTCTTC.